This T cell receptor (beta chain) was recovered during a study of a mutant IDH1 vaccine in newly diagnosed glioma. Overall study context: Patients arrived already treated with radiotherapy, temozolomide, or both, most having had both. At week 47 came visit V13, while visit V12 had come at week 35.

Study conclusions and caveats: No link was apparently found between pseudoprogression and changes in top peripheral T cell clonotypes.

As to time point: week 47, end of study. The vaccine gave 300 ug of a 20-mer mutant IDH1 peptide subcutaneously per dose. Newly diagnosed WHO grade 3 or 4 IDH1-mutant, ATRX-lost astrocytomas were identified in the donors. As for this clone: The target antigen is unknown.

Clones were read by immunoSEQ multiplex PCR, and TCRdb kept only the in-frame ones, dropping some. Of 90,000 to 100,000 clones listed, under 90% were seen once; the top ten hold 0.77%. V lost 1 base to trimming and J lost 6 bases, with 14 bases between them. This CDR3 has 14 residues. Germline CDR1 reads SGHDT; CDR2 reads YYEEEE. Material: PBMCs, obtained from a glioma patient whose treatment included an IDH1 peptide vaccine. The sequence came from a woman in her forties or fifties with glioma. V is TRBV5-6 and J is TRBJ2-7; no clear D gene. The CDR3, as DNA: TGTGCCAGCAGCTTGTCTCCTGGATCGGGCGAGCAGTACTTC. This translates into CASSLSPGSGEQYF.